This T cell receptor beta chain stems from a study of cytomegalovirus exposure and HLA in healthy donors. The germline CDR1 and CDR2 sequences are LNHDA and SQIVND (reference sequence). There are 13 residues in the CDR3. Trimming shortened V by 5 bases and J by 6 bases, and 8 bases separated the two germline ends. The PCR made use of 60 Vbeta and 13 Jbeta primers. Only in-frame clones appear in the TCRdb table, and some are missing; sequencing was by immunoSEQ multiplex PCR. The sample has tens of thousands of clones. The material sequenced was PBMCs. The receptor comes from a man in his forties or fifties in good health and CMV-seronegative. The chain is built from TRBV19 and TRBJ1-6; D is undetermined. CDR3 residues: CASSPGFNSPLHF. As DNA, the CDR3 is TGTGCCAGTAGTCCCGGGTTTAATTCACCCCTCCACTTT.